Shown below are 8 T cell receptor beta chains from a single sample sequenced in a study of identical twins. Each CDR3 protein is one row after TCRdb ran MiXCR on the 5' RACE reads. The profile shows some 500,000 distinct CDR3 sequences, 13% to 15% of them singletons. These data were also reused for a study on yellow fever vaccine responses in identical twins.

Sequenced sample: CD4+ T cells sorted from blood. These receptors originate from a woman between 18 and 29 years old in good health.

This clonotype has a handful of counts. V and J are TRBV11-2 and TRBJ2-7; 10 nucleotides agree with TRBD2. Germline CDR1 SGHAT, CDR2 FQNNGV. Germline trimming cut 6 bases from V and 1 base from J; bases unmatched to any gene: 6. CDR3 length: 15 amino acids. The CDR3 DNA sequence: TGTGCCAGCAGACCCTCTAGCGGGGGTTCCTACGAGCAGTACTTC. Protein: CASRPSSGGSYEQYF.

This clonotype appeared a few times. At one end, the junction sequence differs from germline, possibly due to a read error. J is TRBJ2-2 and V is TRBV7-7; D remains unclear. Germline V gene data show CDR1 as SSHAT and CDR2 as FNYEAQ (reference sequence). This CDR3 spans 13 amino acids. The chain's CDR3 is CASTPMNTGELFF. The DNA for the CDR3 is TGTGCTAGCACCCCAATGAATACCGGGGAGCTGTTTTTT. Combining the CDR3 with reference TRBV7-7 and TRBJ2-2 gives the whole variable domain GAGVSQSPRYKVTKRGQDVTLRCDPISSHATLYWYQQALGQGPEFLTYFNYEAQPDKSGLPSDRFSAERPEGSISTLTIQRTEQRDSAMYRCASTPMNTGELFFGEGSRLTVL.

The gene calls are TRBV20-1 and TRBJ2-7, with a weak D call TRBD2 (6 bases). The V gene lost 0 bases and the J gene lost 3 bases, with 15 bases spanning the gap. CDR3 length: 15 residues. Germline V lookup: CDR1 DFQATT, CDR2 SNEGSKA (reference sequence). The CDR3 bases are TGCAGTGCTAGAGACCGTCGAGGACTAAACTACGAGCAGTACTTC. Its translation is CSARDRRGLNYEQYF.

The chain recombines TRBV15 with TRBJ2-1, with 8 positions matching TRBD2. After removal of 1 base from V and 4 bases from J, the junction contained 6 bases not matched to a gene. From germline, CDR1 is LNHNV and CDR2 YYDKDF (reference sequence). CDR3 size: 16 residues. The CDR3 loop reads CATSRAQLAEYNEQFF. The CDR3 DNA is TGTGCCACCAGCAGAGCCCAACTAGCGGAGTACAATGAGCAGTTCTTC.

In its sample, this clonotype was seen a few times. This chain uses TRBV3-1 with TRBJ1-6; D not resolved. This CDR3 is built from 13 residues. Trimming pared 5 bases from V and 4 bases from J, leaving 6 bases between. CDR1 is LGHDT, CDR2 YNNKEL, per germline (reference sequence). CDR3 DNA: TGTGCCAGCAGCACGTCTTATAATTCACCCCTCCACTTT. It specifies CASSTSYNSPLHF.

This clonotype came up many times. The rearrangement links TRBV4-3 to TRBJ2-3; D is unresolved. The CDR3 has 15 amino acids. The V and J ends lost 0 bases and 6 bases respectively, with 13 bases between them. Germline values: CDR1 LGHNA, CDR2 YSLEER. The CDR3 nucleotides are TGCGCCAGCAGCCAAGAGGTGGCGGTGTTGGATACGCAGTATTTT. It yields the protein CASSQEVAVLDTQYF.

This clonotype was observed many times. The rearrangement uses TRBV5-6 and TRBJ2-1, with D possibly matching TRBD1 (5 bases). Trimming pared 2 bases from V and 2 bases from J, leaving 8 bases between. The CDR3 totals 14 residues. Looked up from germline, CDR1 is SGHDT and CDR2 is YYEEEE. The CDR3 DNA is TGTGCCAGCAGCTTAACAGGAACCTACAATGAGCAGTTCTTC. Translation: CASSLTGTYNEQFF.

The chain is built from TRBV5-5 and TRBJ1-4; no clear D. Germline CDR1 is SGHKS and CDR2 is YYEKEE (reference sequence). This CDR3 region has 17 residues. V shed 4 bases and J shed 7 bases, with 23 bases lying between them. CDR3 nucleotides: TGTGCCAGCAGCGCGGCGACGCTTGTTTCGCGGGGTGAAAAACTGTTTTTT. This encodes CASSAATLVSRGEKLFF.